Below are 25 T cell receptor beta chains sequenced from a single sample in a study of cytomegalovirus exposure and HLA in healthy donors. PCR used 60 Vbeta primers and 13 Jbeta primers. TCRdb's copy holds only in-frame clones and misses some; the assay was immunoSEQ multiplex PCR. The data contain 150,000 to 180,000 clones, approximately 80% of them singletons. Input material: PBMCs. The receptors here all came from a woman aged 40 to 50 in good health and CMV-seropositive.

The chain recombines TRBV9 with TRBJ2-2, with TRBD2 matching over 13 bases. V trimming: 0 bases; J trimming: 7 bases; junction bases outside the gene matches: 9. In germline, CDR1 is SGDLS, CDR2 YYNGEE. CDR3 length equals 18 residues. The CDR3 sequence: CASSVARTSGRNVGELFF. The CDR3 DNA sequence: TGTGCCAGCAGCGTAGCTAGGACTAGCGGGAGAAACGTCGGGGAGCTGTTTTTT.

The chain has TRBV5-1 and TRBJ2-1; 8 positions agree with TRBD2. This CDR3 region has 14 residues. J was trimmed by 10 bases and V by 0 bases; bases with no gene match: 6. Germline V CDR1 and CDR2: SGHRS, YFSETQ. Here the CDR3 DNA reads TGCGCCAGCAGCTTGGGAGCGGGAGTGAACGAGCAGTTCTTC. Translated, it gives CASSLGAGVNEQFF.

This clone was observed a handful of times. The rearrangement links TRBV19 to TRBJ1-1, with 11 nucleotides matching TRBD1. The CDR3 covers 14 residues. Germline V CDR1 and CDR2: LNHDA, SQIVND (reference sequence). After removal of 5 bases from V and 4 bases from J, the junction contained 3 bases not matched to a gene. The CDR3, as DNA: TGTGCCAGTAGTTCCGGGACAGGGGGCACTGAAGCTTTCTTT. The encoded protein is CASSSGTGGTEAFF.

This clone showed up just a few times. V and J are TRBV10-2 and TRBJ1-1; D remains ambiguous. Trimming removed 4 bases at V and 2 bases at J, with 8 bases between. Looked up from germline, CDR1 is WSHSY and CDR2 is SAAADI. The CDR3 is 13 amino acids. The CDR3 DNA reads as TGCGCCAGCAGTGTGTCCAAAAACACTGAAGCTTTCTTT. It encodes CASSVSKNTEAFF.

The chain combines TRBV7-9 with TRBJ2-5; D not certain. Per germline, CDR1 SEHNR and CDR2 FQNEAQ (reference sequence). Deletions cut 2 bases from V and 9 bases from J, with 16 bases between. There are 14 residues in the CDR3. For the CDR3, the DNA is TGTGCCAGCAGCTTATATACAGAAGATTTGGCCCAGTACTTC. It encodes CASSLYTEDLAQYF.

The rearrangement joins TRBV18 to TRBJ2-7; D not resolved. The CDR3 is 11 residues long. The germline V gene encodes CDR1 KGHSH and CDR2 LQKENI. V was shortened by 5 bases and J by 5 bases, with 7 bases between the two germline ends. The CDR3 nucleotides are TGTGCCAGCTCAGAGGTGGACGAGCAGTACTTC. Residues: CASSEVDEQYF. Complete variable domain (other parts from reference TRBV18 and TRBJ2-7): NAGVMQNPRHLVRRRGQEARLRCSPMKGHSHVYWYRQLPEEGLKFMVYLQKENIIDESGMPKERFSAEFPKEGPSILRIQQVVRGDSAAYFCASSEVDEQYFGPGTRLTVT.

The rearrangement uses TRBV25-1 and TRBJ1-1, with TRBD1 as a possible D gene (6 bases). This CDR3 has 11 amino acids. Deletions cut 6 bases from V and 7 bases from J, with 9 bases between. Germline CDR1 is MGHDK and CDR2 is SYGVNS. CDR3 sequence: CASRQGFEAFF. The DNA for the CDR3 is TGTGCCAGCAGACAGGGCTTTGAAGCTTTCTTT.

This clone was seen once. The rearrangement joins TRBV16 to TRBJ2-5, with D possibly being TRBD1 (5 bases). The CDR3 consists of 14 residues. CDR1 and CDR2 (germline): KGHSY, FQNENV. V lost 3 bases, J lost 3 bases, and 11 bases lay in between. CDR3 nucleotides: TGTGCCAGCAGCCATATCAGGGCCGAAGAGACCCAGTACTTC. This encodes CASSHIRAEETQYF.

The chain joins TRBV11-3 to TRBJ2-7; D is possibly TRBD1 (5 bases). The CDR3 runs 15 residues. The germline V and J ends were trimmed by 1 base and 2 bases, with 12 bases remaining between them. Per germline, CDR1 SGHNT and CDR2 YENEEA. This CDR3 is CASSLAGSGTYEQYF. The DNA for the CDR3 is TGTGCCAGCAGCTTAGCCGGGTCAGGGACCTACGAGCAGTACTTC.

This chain uses TRBV7-6 with TRBJ2-2; D is possibly TRBD2 (6 bases). This CDR3 is built from 18 residues. In germline, CDR1 is SGHVS, CDR2 FNYEAQ. Trimming shortened V by 2 bases and J by 2 bases, and 18 bases separated the two germline ends. CDR3 region: CASSLKFPTGVNTGELFF. As DNA, the CDR3 is TGTGCCAGCAGCTTAAAATTCCCAACGGGAGTAAACACCGGGGAGCTGTTTTTT.

The chain employs TRBV10-3 and TRBJ2-2; D not resolved. V dropped 10 bases and J dropped 5 bases, with 11 bases sitting between them. The CDR3 consists of 12 residues. CDR1 is ENHRY, CDR2 SYGVKD, per germline. Here the CDR3 reads CASQSTTGELFF. In nucleotides, the CDR3 is TGTGCCAGTCAATCAACAACCGGGGAGCTGTTTTTT.

The CDR3, as DNA: TGTGCCAGCTCATCCTTACAGGGACTGAACACTGAAGCTTTCTTT. Its translation is CASSSLQGLNTEAFF. The chain is built from TRBV18 and TRBJ1-1; D is possibly TRBD1 (6 bases). The CDR3 sequence is 15 residues long. Germline assignment: CDR1 KGHSH and CDR2 LQKENI. Trimming took 5 bases from V and 0 from J, leaving 13 bases between them.

The chain links TRBV7-9 to TRBJ2-5; 7 bases align to TRBD1. Germline V lookup: CDR1 SEHNR, CDR2 FQNEAQ (reference sequence). The CDR3 length is 17 residues. After removal of 2 bases from V and 5 bases from J, the junction contained 14 bases not matched to a gene. CDR3 sequence (DNA): TGTGCCAGCAGCTTAACGCGAGGGACAGCCCTGTGGGAGACCCAGTACTTC. It encodes CASSLTRGTALWETQYF.

This CDR3 is CATSRDSGRSYEQYF. CDR3 sequence (DNA): TGTGCCACCAGCAGAGATTCCGGCAGGTCCTACGAGCAGTACTTC. The V and J genes are TRBV15 and TRBJ2-7; D gene ambiguous. The germline gives CDR1 LNHNV, CDR2 YYDKDF (reference sequence). V was cut by 0 bases and J by 1 base, with 10 bases left in between. The length of the CDR3 is 15 residues.

The V gene is TRBV5-1, the J gene TRBJ2-5; TRBD1 might be the D (5 bases). From germline, CDR1 is SGHRS and CDR2 YFSETQ. The CDR3 extends over 16 amino acids. V lost 6 bases to trimming and J lost 2 bases, with 20 bases between them. CDR3 loop: CASNLLRAGIQETQYF. The CDR3 region has the DNA TGCGCCAGCAACCTCCTTCGGGCAGGGATTCAAGAGACCCAGTACTTC. Together with reference TRBV5-1 and TRBJ2-5, the CDR3 gives the full variable domain: KAGVTQTPRYLIKTRGQQVTLSCSPISGHRSVSWYQQTPGQGLQFLFEYFSETQRNKGNFPGRFSGRQFSNSRSEMNVSTLELGDSALYLCASNLLRAGIQETQYFGPGTRLLVL.

This clone was seen a handful of times. This chain links TRBV19 with TRBJ1-1, with D uncertain. Germline-derived CDR1 and CDR2 are LNHDA and SQIVND (reference sequence). V lost 4 bases to trimming and J lost 5 bases, with 17 bases between them. The CDR3 extends over 15 amino acids. Here the CDR3 DNA reads TGTGCCAGTAGTACGACAAGGGAGTTCGTTACTGAAGCTTTCTTT. This encodes CASSTTREFVTEAFF.

The gene calls are TRBV11-1 and TRBJ2-7; TRBD1 agrees at 9 bases. Per germline, CDR1 SGHAT and CDR2 FQDESV (reference sequence). The CDR3 spans 14 residues. The V and J ends lost 5 bases and 3 bases, in that order; junction bases with no gene match: 5. In nucleotides, the CDR3 is TGTGCCAGCAGCCCCCGGACAGGGGTCTACGAGCAGTACTTC. This gives the protein CASSPRTGVYEQYF. The variable domain in full, with the rest retrieved from reference TRBV11-1 and TRBJ2-7, is EAEVAQSPRYKITEKSQAVAFWCDPISGHATLYWYRQILGQGPELLVQFQDESVVDDSQLPKDRFSAERLKGVDSTLKIQPAELGDSAMYLCASSPRTGVYEQYFGPGTRLTVT.

This chain connects TRBV29-1 to TRBJ1-6; D call uncertain. Germline V gene lookup returns CDR1 SQVTM and CDR2 ANQGSEA. The CDR3 loop spans 13 amino acids. Trimming took 4 bases from V and 8 from J, leaving 12 bases between them. The CDR3 nucleotides read TGCAGCGTTGCCCCAGGCGCTGATTCACCCCTCCACTTT. Its protein product is CSVAPGADSPLHF.

This chain links TRBV10-3 with TRBJ1-2; D is unclear. CDR1 is ENHRY and CDR2 is SYGVKD in the germline V gene. Trimming removed 0 bases from V and 0 bases from J, with 11 bases in between. The CDR3 covers 16 residues. The CDR3: CAISESDRGANYGYTF. In DNA form, the CDR3 reads TGTGCCATCAGTGAGTCGGACCGGGGAGCTAACTATGGCTACACCTTC.

CDR3 nucleotides: TGTGCCAGCAGTTCTGCGCGGGGGCTCTACCTATATGGCTACACCTTC. Translated, it gives CASSSARGLYLYGYTF. The chain has TRBV27 and TRBJ1-2; the D gene is possibly TRBD1 (6 bases). Germline CDR1 MNHEY, CDR2 SMNVEV (reference sequence). CDR3 length: 16 residues. V lost 4 bases and J lost 5, with 20 bases in between.

The J gene is TRBJ2-1, the V gene TRBV27; 7 bases are a match to TRBD2. There are 15 residues in the CDR3. Germline V gene data show CDR1 as MNHEY and CDR2 as SMNVEV (reference sequence). V shed 7 bases, J shed 5 bases, and the junction held 11 bases outside the gene matches. The CDR3 is CASNLGGGPNNEQFF. The CDR3 DNA is TGTGCCAGCAACCTTGGGGGAGGGCCGAACAATGAGCAGTTCTTC.

This sequence joins TRBV28 and TRBJ1-5; the match to TRBD1 covers 7 bases. CDR3 length: 13 amino acids. V shed 6 bases, J shed 6 bases, and the junction held 5 bases outside the gene matches. The germline gives CDR1 MDHEN, CDR2 SYDVKM. Here the CDR3 DNA reads TGTGCCAGCAGCCAGGGGGGAAGTCAGCCCCAGCATTTT. Its translation is CASSQGGSQPQHF.

As DNA, the CDR3 is TGTGCCAGCAGCCCGGGGGGGGGAAGCCCAGATACGCAGTATTTT. It translates to CASSPGGGSPDTQYF. The rearrangement joins TRBV6-5 to TRBJ2-3; 8 bases map to TRBD2. CDR1 is MNHEY, CDR2 SVGAGI, per germline. The V segment lost 6 bases and the J segment 4 bases; nucleotides outside the gene matches: 9. The CDR3 sequence is 15 residues long.

V and J are TRBV27 and TRBJ2-7; 8 bases map to TRBD1. There are 18 residues in the CDR3. J gave up 6 bases and V 2 bases, and 18 bases lay outside the gene matches. The germline V gene encodes CDR1 MNHEY and CDR2 SMNVEV (reference sequence). CDR3 sequence reads: CASSLHWTGIANKGEQYF. The DNA of the CDR3 is TGTGCCAGCAGTTTACACTGGACAGGGATAGCTAACAAAGGCGAGCAGTACTTC.

Remarks on this clone: Since the CDR3 does not end with the conserved phenylalanine or tryptophan, this likely comes from a read error. The chain uses TRBV27 and TRBJ1-1; D possibly corresponds to TRBD1 (5 bases). There are 15 residues in the CDR3. Germline assignment: CDR1 MNHEY and CDR2 SMNVEV (reference sequence). V was trimmed by 6 bases and J by 1 base, leaving 15 bases between them. This CDR3 reads CASRALAGPNTEAFL. The CDR3, as DNA: TGTGCCAGCAGAGCCCTGGCAGGGCCGAACACTGAAGCTTTCCTT.